One sample yielded the 18 T cell receptor beta chains listed below, sequenced in a study of PD-1 blockade in mismatch repair-deficient tumors. Assay: immunoSEQ multiplex PCR; the TCRdb copy retains only in-frame clones and omits some. Of approximately 40,000 clones in the sample, roughly 83% were seen once. Sequenced material: peripheral blood, taken 4 weeks after starting pembrolizumab. The receptors shown here come from an adult with mismatch repair-deficient cancer.

The chain has TRBV5-4 and TRBJ2-7; D might be TRBD2 (5 bases). V gave up 2 bases and J gave up 1 base, with 7 bases separating them. The CDR3 loop spans 13 amino acids. Germline values: CDR1 SGHNT, CDR2 YYREEE (reference sequence). DNA of the CDR3: TGTGCCAGCAGCTTCCGGGGTTCCTACGAGCAGTACTTC. Protein: CASSFRGSYEQYF.

The J gene is TRBJ2-5, the V gene TRBV6-1; the D gene is possibly TRBD2 (5 bases). Germline V gene sequence: CDR1 MNHNS, CDR2 SASEGT. Trimming stripped 0 bases from V and 6 bases from J, with 11 bases between. CDR3 size: 14 residues. The CDR3 coding sequence is TGTGCCAGCAGTGAAGCGGGAGTGAGGAAGACCCAGTACTTC. Protein sequence: CASSEAGVRKTQYF.

The rearrangement links TRBV12-5 to TRBJ2-7, with D perhaps TRBD1 (5 bases). The CDR3 has 14 residues. CDR1 and CDR2 from the germline V gene are LGHNT and FRNRAP. The V gene lost 1 base and the J gene lost 6 bases, with 13 bases spanning the gap. CDR3 sequence: CASGLAGITSEQYF. The CDR3 DNA reads TGTGCTAGTGGTTTGGCAGGGATTACGTCCGAGCAGTACTTC.

V gene TRBV7-9 combines with J gene TRBJ2-1; D gene ambiguous. The CDR3 has 13 amino acids. Germline V lookup: CDR1 SEHNR, CDR2 FQNEAQ (reference sequence). V lost 4 bases to trimming and J lost 8 bases, with 12 bases between them. The CDR3 bases are TGTGCCAGCAGCTCAGATGGGATCGATGAGCAGTTCTTC. Amino acid sequence: CASSSDGIDEQFF.

The chain has TRBV19 and TRBJ1-5; 7 nucleotides line up with TRBD1. Trimming at V came to 7 bases and at J to 6 bases, leaving 9 bases not matched to a gene. Looked up from germline, CDR1 is LNHDA and CDR2 is SQIVND (reference sequence). CDR3 length equals 14 residues. The CDR3 sequence: CASMGQGESQPQHF. The CDR3, as DNA: TGTGCCAGTATGGGGCAGGGGGAATCTCAGCCCCAGCATTTT. Combining the CDR3 with reference TRBV19 and TRBJ1-5 gives the whole variable domain DGGITQSPKYLFRKEGQNVTLSCEQNLNHDAMYWYRQDPGQGLRLIYYSQIVNDFQKGDIAEGYSVSREKKESFPLTVTSAQKNPTAFYLCASMGQGESQPQHFGDGTRLSIL.

The sample holds one count of this clone. The chain carries TRBV6-6 and TRBJ2-1; 16 bases are shared with TRBD2. Germline V gives CDR1 MNHNY, CDR2 SVGAGI (reference sequence). The ends lost 5 bases at V and 8 bases at J; junction bases unmatched: 6. CDR3 length: 16 amino acids. CDR3: CASSPGLAGGRYEQFF. CDR3 DNA sequence: TGTGCCAGCAGTCCGGGACTAGCGGGAGGGCGATATGAGCAGTTCTTC.

The rearrangement uses TRBV7-9 and TRBJ2-7; no clear D gene. Germline loops: CDR1 SEHNR, CDR2 FQNEAQ (reference sequence). The CDR3 runs to 14 residues. The V and J ends lost 1 base and 5 bases respectively, with 12 bases between them. CDR3 coding DNA: TGTGCCAGCAGCTTAGTCCTTGGGGTGAACGAGCAGTACTTC. Translated: CASSLVLGVNEQYF.

A few counts support this clone. V and J are TRBV18 and TRBJ1-1; D remains unclear. V lost 3 bases to trimming and J lost 1 base, with 6 bases between them. Per the germline V gene, CDR1 is KGHSH and CDR2 is LQKENI. This CDR3 has 13 amino acids. In DNA, the CDR3 is TGTGCCAGCTCACCGGGCCCGAACACTGAAGCTTTCTTT. Its translation: CASSPGPNTEAFF.

The chain carries TRBV13 and TRBJ2-7, with 10 bases that match TRBD1. Germline trimming cut 4 bases from V and 0 bases from J; bases unmatched to any gene: 3. There are 15 residues in the CDR3. Germline V gene sequence: CDR1 PRHDT, CDR2 FYEKMQ (reference sequence). The CDR3: CASSSRDRGSYEQYF. The CDR3, as DNA: TGTGCCAGCAGCTCCCGGGACAGGGGCTCCTACGAGCAGTACTTC.

The CDR3 DNA sequence: TGTGCCAGCAGCTTAGCCCCAAGGACGGACTACGAGCAGTACTTC. This encodes CASSLAPRTDYEQYF. V usage is TRBV11-3 and J usage is TRBJ2-7; the D is unclear. The CDR3 consists of 15 residues. Between the trimmed V and J ends, which lost 1 base and 3 bases, there was a span of 13 bases. Germline values: CDR1 SGHNT, CDR2 YENEEA.

The rearrangement joins TRBV5-4 to TRBJ2-2; D gene ambiguous. Germline V gene data show CDR1 as SGHNT and CDR2 as YYREEE (reference sequence). The CDR3 covers 13 residues. The V and J ends lost 4 bases and 6 bases respectively, with 10 bases between them. CDR3 in DNA: TGTGCCAGCAGCCCAGGACGATCCGGGGAGCTGTTTTTT. Protein sequence: CASSPGRSGELFF. The full variable domain, in which reference TRBV5-4 and TRBJ2-2 provide the parts outside the CDR3, is ETGVTQSPTHLIKTRGQQVTLRCSSQSGHNTVSWYQQALGQGPQFIFQYYREEENGRGNFPPRFSGLQFPNYSSELNVNALELDDSALYLCASSPGRSGELFFGEGSRLTVL.

This rearrangement joins TRBV7-2 to TRBJ1-4; tentative D call: TRBD1 (5 bases). Germline V gives CDR1 SGHTA, CDR2 FQGNSA. V lost 2 bases and J lost 4, with 11 bases in between. This CDR3 contains 15 residues. In DNA, the CDR3 is TGTGCCAGCAGCTTAACGGGACGGATTAATGAAAAACTGTTTTTT. This sequence encodes CASSLTGRINEKLFF.

This clone is deemed medium-sized (0.01 to 0.1%). The chain carries TRBV9 and TRBJ2-1; 9 positions match TRBD1. The CDR3 extends over 15 amino acids. Germline values: CDR1 SGDLS, CDR2 YYNGEE. After removal of 4 bases from V and 10 bases from J, the junction contained 12 bases not matched to a gene. CDR3 in amino acids: CASSPSGTGFPEQFF. CDR3 DNA sequence: TGTGCCAGCAGCCCGTCCGGGACAGGGTTCCCCGAGCAGTTCTTC.

The chain is built from TRBV9 and TRBJ2-1, with 9 bases that match TRBD2. The ends lost 3 bases at V and 3 bases at J; junction bases unmatched: 1. Germline V gives CDR1 SGDLS, CDR2 YYNGEE. This CDR3 spans 14 amino acids. CDR3 sequence: CASSGTSVYNEQFF. CDR3 bases: TGTGCCAGCAGCGGGACTAGCGTCTACAATGAGCAGTTCTTC.

This clone came up once. The chain joins TRBV28 to TRBJ2-1, with TRBD2 matching over 8 bases. This CDR3 has 17 residues. With V trimmed by 6 bases and J by 0 bases, 10 bases remained unmatched. The germline CDR1 and CDR2 sequences are MDHEN and SYDVKM. CDR3 sequence (DNA): TGTGCCAGCAGGTTGGGTAGCGGGGCTAGCTCCTACAATGAGCAGTTCTTC. Translating it yields CASRLGSGASSYNEQFF.

J is TRBJ2-5 and V is TRBV7-3; 7 nucleotides line up with TRBD2. The CDR3 sequence is 15 residues long. The V gene's germline CDR1 is SGHTA and CDR2 FQGTGA. The trim removed 0 bases at V and 3 bases at J, leaving 4 bases unmatched. The CDR3 sequence is CASSLTGGSEETQYF. The CDR3 DNA follows: TGTGCCAGCAGCTTAACGGGGGGGAGTGAAGAGACCCAGTACTTC.

V usage is TRBV10-3 and J usage is TRBJ2-7, with D possibly matching TRBD1 (6 bases). The V gene's germline CDR1 is ENHRY and CDR2 SYGVKD. The V gene lost 3 bases and the J gene lost 0 bases, with 12 bases spanning the gap. CDR3 size: 15 residues. The CDR3 region is CAISDPDSPSYEQYF. Here the CDR3 DNA reads TGTGCCATCAGTGACCCGGACAGCCCCTCCTACGAGCAGTACTTC.

This clone was observed a handful of times. The chain couples TRBV15 to TRBJ2-3; D is perhaps TRBD2 (6 bases). Trimming shortened V by 11 bases and J by 3 bases, and 15 bases separated the two germline ends. Germline CDR1 reads LNHNV; CDR2 reads YYDKDF (reference sequence). The CDR3 is 13 amino acids. The chain's CDR3 is CACGVGGTDTQYF. CDR3 sequence (DNA): TGTGCCTGCGGGGTTGGGGGGACAGATACGCAGTATTTT.